This TCR beta chain was captured in a study of control samples from healthy donors and cancer patients (dated by TCRdb to between 2020 and 2021). The CDR3 has 14 amino acids, counting the end cysteine and phenylalanine. The read is trimmed to its CDR3 DNA, 42 bases read in frame from base 1. The junction shows trimming of 2 bases on V and 0 bases on J, plus 8 bases between the germline ends. The CDR1 and CDR2 encoded by the germline V gene are SGDLS and YYNGEE. Remarks on this clone: It has no known antigen specificity. There are no base qualities to consult, and no much larger clone falls within one base.

Library method: the immunoSEQ multiplex PCR assay. The immuneACCESS repertoire file appears here via TCRdb, limited to in-frame rearrangements. These files lack a portion of the clones; in checked studies, under half of the deficit traces to unresolved V genes, and the cause of the others is not known. This sample comprises 120,000 to 150,000 clones, around 85% of them detected only once. Around 9% of the sample belongs to the ten largest clones. The origin of this receptor is a woman aged 25 to 39 in good health. The chain joins TRBV9 to TRBJ2-5, with the D gene not confidently named. The sample consisted of blood. CDR3 protein: CASSVSVYQETQYF. Here is the DNA: TGTGCCAGCAGCGTGAGCGTGTACCAAGAGACCCAGTACTTC.